The 22 T cell receptor beta chains listed next were all sequenced from one sample in a study of shared clonotypes between healthy human individuals. This table comes from immunoSEQ multiplex PCR, and its TCRdb copy is limited to in-frame clones, with some not included. There are fewer than 2.5 million clones in the sample; approximately 94% occur only once, and roughly 0.39% lies in the top ten. Sequencing used naive CD4+ T cells from PBMCs. Subset noted: CD45RA+ positively selected. The receptor set was obtained from a young man in good health. Some clones in this sample may be carry-over from other donors' samples.

The rearrangement joins TRBV5-1 to TRBJ1-5; D remains ambiguous. V dropped 4 bases and J dropped 3 bases, with 11 bases sitting between them. Germline V gene sequence: CDR1 SGHRS, CDR2 YFSETQ. This CDR3 is built from 14 residues. This chain's CDR3 is CASSAGDFNQPQHF. In DNA, the CDR3 is TGCGCCAGCAGCGCGGGAGACTTCAATCAGCCCCAGCATTTT. Drawing the rest from reference TRBV5-1 and TRBJ1-5, the complete variable domain is KAGVTQTPRYLIKTRGQQVTLSCSPISGHRSVSWYQQTPGQGLQFLFEYFSETQRNKGNFPGRFSGRQFSNSRSEMNVSTLELGDSALYLCASSAGDFNQPQHFGDGTRLSIL.

V and J are TRBV14 and TRBJ2-2; 7 bases fit TRBD2. V shed 2 bases, J shed 3 bases, and the junction held 6 bases outside the gene matches. This CDR3 is 16 amino acids long. The germline V gene has CDR1 SGHDN and CDR2 FVKESK. CDR3 sequence reads: CASSQYGRSDTGELFF. The CDR3 nucleotides are TGTGCCAGCAGCCAATACGGGAGGTCGGACACCGGGGAGCTGTTTTTT.

A note on this clone: Other nucleotide sequences from this sample produce the same CDR3. The chain recombines TRBV18 with TRBJ1-1, with D perhaps TRBD1 (5 bases). Trimming took 2 bases from V and 5 from J, leaving 12 bases between them. Germline V gene sequence: CDR1 KGHSH, CDR2 LQKENI. This CDR3 spans 14 amino acids. CDR3 in amino acids: CASSPGTGGTEAFF. The DNA for the CDR3 is TGTGCCAGCTCACCAGGGACCGGGGGTACTGAAGCTTTCTTT.

The chain links TRBV7-3 to TRBJ2-6, with D perhaps TRBD1 (7 bases). V was pared by 5 bases and J by 12 bases, with 11 bases between. The length of the CDR3 is 12 residues. Looked up from germline, CDR1 is SGHTA and CDR2 is FQGTGA. CDR3 amino acids: CASSAQGGVLTF. CDR3 sequence (DNA): TGTGCCAGCAGCGCCCAGGGGGGCGTCCTGACTTTC.

This chain uses TRBV15 with TRBJ2-1; no clear D gene. Germline V CDR1 and CDR2: LNHNV, YYDKDF (reference sequence). The CDR3 spans 14 residues. The V end was cut by 5 bases, the J end by 4 bases, with 12 bases between. CDR3 sequence: CATSDLPPYNEQFF. As DNA, the CDR3 is TGTGCCACCAGCGACCTTCCCCCTTACAATGAGCAGTTCTTC.

The chain joins TRBV4-1 to TRBJ1-5; no clear D. V lost 4 bases and J 7 bases, leaving 14 bases between the germline ends. This CDR3 comprises 14 residues. Germline CDR1 MGHRA, CDR2 YSYEKL. CDR3 nucleotides: TGCGCCAGCAGCCCCTCCCCAATGAACCAGCCCCAGCATTTT. Protein product: CASSPSPMNQPQHF.

The chain links TRBV5-1 to TRBJ2-7; TRBD1 is a possible D gene (5 bases). This CDR3 is 13 amino acids long. V gave up 4 bases and J gave up 4 bases, with 12 bases separating them. Germline CDR1 and CDR2: SGHRS and YFSETQ. The CDR3 sequence: CASSTRTPYEQYF. The CDR3 DNA sequence: TGCGCCAGCAGCACCCGGACACCTTACGAGCAGTACTTC.

The rearrangement links TRBV5-4 to TRBJ2-6; 8 bases match TRBD1. Germline values: CDR1 SGHNT, CDR2 YYREEE (reference sequence). V lost 1 base, J lost 2 bases, and 11 bases stayed unmatched. The CDR3 runs 19 residues. The CDR3 DNA sequence: TGTGCCAGCAGCTTGCCGCACAGGGGGTCTTCCGCTGGGGCCAACGTCCTGACTTTC. Its protein product is CASSLPHRGSSAGANVLTF.

This clone was seen once. V gene TRBV5-1 combines with J gene TRBJ2-2; D remains unclear. Germline lookup yields CDR1 SGHRS and CDR2 YFSETQ. This CDR3 region has 14 residues. V dropped 4 bases and J dropped 2 bases, with 9 bases sitting between them. The CDR3 reads CASSADFNTGELFF. CDR3 nucleotide sequence: TGCGCCAGCAGCGCCGACTTCAACACCGGGGAGCTGTTTTTT.

The CDR3 coding sequence is TGTGCCAGCAGCTTCCAGGGGGATCCGGGAAACACCATATATTTT. This gives the protein CASSFQGDPGNTIYF. The chain recombines TRBV5-4 with TRBJ1-3; 7 nucleotides agree with TRBD1. The J segment lost 4 bases and the V segment lost 2 bases, leaving 6 bases of the junction unmatched. The germline CDR1 and CDR2 sequences are SGHNT and YYREEE (reference sequence). The CDR3 length is 15 residues. Based on the CDR3 plus reference TRBV5-4 and TRBJ1-3, the full variable domain is ETGVTQSPTHLIKTRGQQVTLRCSSQSGHNTVSWYQQALGQGPQFIFQYYREEENGRGNFPPRFSGLQFPNYSSELNVNALELDDSALYLCASSFQGDPGNTIYFGEGSWLTVV.

V and J are TRBV4-3 and TRBJ2-1; TRBD2 might be the D (6 bases). V lost 1 base and J lost 5, with 15 bases in between. Germline CDR1 and CDR2: LGHNA and YSLEER. The CDR3 has 16 amino acids. As DNA, the CDR3 is TGCGCCAGCAGCCAAGCCCCCGGGAGTGCAGACAATGAGCAGTTCTTC. This translates into CASSQAPGSADNEQFF.

V is TRBV5-6 and J is TRBJ2-2; 7 bases are a match to TRBD2. V was clipped by 6 bases and J by 8 bases; unmatched bases: 16. CDR3 length: 16 residues. Germline assignment: CDR1 SGHDT and CDR2 YYEEEE. The CDR3 region is CASTILREQGIGELFF. The CDR3 DNA follows: TGTGCCAGCACCATATTGCGGGAGCAAGGAATAGGGGAGCTGTTTTTT.

The chain recombines TRBV10-3 with TRBJ1-6; D ambiguous. Trimming shortened V by 3 bases and J by 12 bases, and 12 bases separated the two germline ends. The CDR3 length is 13 residues. CDR1 is ENHRY, CDR2 SYGVKD, per germline. The CDR3 coding sequence is TGTGCCATCAGTGAACCATTAGGAGTACCCCTCCACTTT. Encoded protein: CAISEPLGVPLHF.

The chain links TRBV7-9 to TRBJ1-6; D may be TRBD1 (6 bases). The CDR3 is made up of 13 amino acids. CDR1 SEHNR and CDR2 FQNEAQ come from the germline V gene (reference sequence). V lost 5 bases and J 6 bases, leaving 8 bases between the germline ends. The DNA of the CDR3 is TGTGCCAGCAGCCAACAGGGTAATTCACCCCTCCACTTT. This encodes CASSQQGNSPLHF.

The chain recombines TRBV5-1 with TRBJ2-2; 9 nucleotides align to TRBD1. CDR3 length: 16 residues. Germline loops: CDR1 SGHRS, CDR2 YFSETQ. The trim removed 0 bases at V and 5 bases at J, leaving 5 bases unmatched. In DNA form, the CDR3 reads TGCGCCAGCAGCTTGGCCGGGACAGGGCAGACCGGGGAGCTGTTTTTT. This encodes CASSLAGTGQTGELFF. Looking up the rest from reference TRBV5-1 and TRBJ2-2 gives the full variable domain: KAGVTQTPRYLIKTRGQQVTLSCSPISGHRSVSWYQQTPGQGLQFLFEYFSETQRNKGNFPGRFSGRQFSNSRSEMNVSTLELGDSALYLCASSLAGTGQTGELFFGEGSRLTVL.

The rearrangement joins TRBV29-1 to TRBJ1-2; 8 nucleotides match TRBD1. V shed 4 bases, J shed 4 bases, and the junction held 2 bases outside the gene matches. Germline CDR1 and CDR2: SQVTM and ANQGSEA. This CDR3 has 12 amino acids. The CDR3 DNA reads as TGCAGCGTTGTAGGACAGGGCTATGGCTACACCTTC. Translation gives CSVVGQGYGYTF.

The rearrangement links TRBV29-1 to TRBJ2-7; 10 bases are a match to TRBD2. Unmatched junction bases numbered 5, after V lost 3 bases and J lost 6 bases. CDR3 size: 13 residues. CDR1 is SQVTM and CDR2 is ANQGSEA in the germline V gene. The DNA for the CDR3 is TGCAGCGTTGAGAAGCGGGAGGGCTCCGAGCAGTACTTC. Its translation: CSVEKREGSEQYF.

The rearrangement links TRBV14 to TRBJ2-7, with 10 bases lining up with TRBD2. The CDR3 is 19 amino acids. V gave up 2 bases and J gave up 3 bases; unmatched junction bases: 16. Germline CDR1 reads SGHDN; CDR2 reads FVKESK. Written as DNA, the CDR3 is TGTGCCAGCAGCCAATCAGGCCGGATTAGCGGGAGGCGGTTCTACGAGCAGTACTTC. Its protein product is CASSQSGRISGRRFYEQYF.

The chain recombines TRBV5-1 with TRBJ1-4; 11 bases are a match to TRBD1. Per germline, CDR1 SGHRS and CDR2 YFSETQ. The CDR3 has 14 residues. With 4 bases clipped from V and 13 bases from J, the junction kept 9 bases outside the gene matches. The CDR3, as DNA: TGCGCCAGCAGCCAGGGACAGGGGGACTACGGACTGTTTTTT. Protein sequence: CASSQGQGDYGLFF.

This clone was counted only a few times. This sequence joins TRBV30 and TRBJ1-1; no definite D call. This CDR3 spans 15 amino acids. Trimming pared 0 bases from V and 1 base from J, leaving 12 bases between. Looked up from germline, CDR1 is GTSNPN and CDR2 is SVGIG (reference sequence). CDR3 sequence: CAWSVRAGPNTEAFF. CDR3 DNA: TGTGCCTGGAGTGTAAGAGCCGGCCCGAACACTGAAGCTTTCTTT.

This rearrangement joins TRBV7-2 to TRBJ2-3; 7 bases agree with TRBD2. CDR3 length: 16 amino acids. CDR1 is SGHTA and CDR2 is FQGNSA in the germline V gene. The junction had 6 bases not matched to a gene; V was cut back by 3 bases and J by 0 bases. In nucleotides, the CDR3 is TGTGCCAGCAGCTTCCGGGAGGCCTCGAGCACAGATACGCAGTATTTT. Translating it yields CASSFREASSTDTQYF.

This chain uses TRBV7-9 with TRBJ1-4; 7 bases fit TRBD1. The CDR3 extends over 15 amino acids. Germline loops: CDR1 SEHNR, CDR2 FQNEAQ (reference sequence). J gave up 7 bases and V 1 base, and 6 bases lay outside the gene matches. CDR3 amino acids: CASSLVDRAPEKLFF. The CDR3 bases are TGTGCCAGCAGCTTAGTTGACAGGGCGCCTGAAAAACTGTTTTTT.